The 7 T cell receptor beta chains presented below share a single source sample, sequenced in a study of identical twins. TCRdb reprocessed the 5' RACE reads with MiXCR, giving one entry per CDR3 protein. The data contain a few hundred thousand distinct CDR3 sequences, around 20% of them singletons. Sequencing used naive T cells sorted from blood. Receptors originate from a man in his fifties in good health.

This clonotype appeared a few times. The chain recombines TRBV14 with TRBJ2-1; 8 bases agree with TRBD2. This CDR3 contains 16 residues. CDR1 and CDR2 (germline): SGHDN, FVKESK. After removal of 4 bases from V and 2 bases from J, the junction contained 7 bases not matched to a gene. CDR3 amino acids: CASSRYGGAAYNEQFF. CDR3 in DNA: TGTGCCAGCAGCCGTTACGGGGGGGCAGCCTACAATGAGCAGTTCTTC.

A few counts support this clonotype. V is TRBV12-3 or TRBV12-4 and J is TRBJ2-7; D is ambiguous. With 6 bases removed from V and 4 bases from J, the gap between germline ends came to 7 bases. The CDR3 is 11 residues long. The CDR3 coding sequence is TGTGCCAGCAGCCACATTTACGAGCAGTACTTC. This translates into CASSHIYEQYF.

This clonotype was counted at least ten times. The chain couples TRBV7-9 to TRBJ1-1; the D is unclear. The CDR3 contains 14 residues. CDR1 and CDR2 (germline): SEHNR, FQNEAQ (reference sequence). The V end was cut by 7 bases, the J end by 2 bases, with 14 bases between. CDR3 DNA: TGTGCCAGCACCTGGGCGGATTCTAACACTGAAGCTTTCTTT. Translation: CASTWADSNTEAFF.

The chain recombines TRBV24-1 with TRBJ2-5; possibly TRBD1 or TRBD2 for D (5 bases each). The CDR3 sequence is 15 residues long. Germline V gene sequence: CDR1 KGHDR, CDR2 SFDVKD. Trimming removed 3 bases at V and 4 bases at J, with 14 bases between. The DNA for the CDR3 is TGTGCCACCAGTGATCTATGGGACGGTAGAGAGACCCAGTACTTC. The encoded protein is CATSDLWDGRETQYF.

This clonotype was observed a handful of times. This rearrangement joins TRBV25-1 to TRBJ2-1; 9 bases map to TRBD1. The J segment lost 5 bases and the V segment lost 6 bases, leaving 5 bases of the junction unmatched. Germline V lookup: CDR1 MGHDK, CDR2 SYGVNS. CDR3 length: 14 residues. As DNA, the CDR3 is TGTGCCAGCAGCGGGGACAGGGTCCACAATGAGCAGTTCTTC. Residues: CASSGDRVHNEQFF.

J is TRBJ2-1 and V is TRBV25-1; TRBD2 agrees at 11 bases. V was pared by 7 bases and J by 3 bases, with 5 bases of the junction left unmatched. This CDR3 contains 15 residues. CDR1 is MGHDK and CDR2 is SYGVNS in the germline V gene. The CDR3 DNA reads as TGTGCCAGCACCAGTAGCGGGGGGGGCTACAATGAGCAGTTCTTC. Amino acids: CASTSSGGGYNEQFF.

J is TRBJ1-6 and V is TRBV6-1; no clear D gene. The CDR3 consists of 15 residues. V lost 6 bases, J lost 6 bases, and 15 bases lay in between. The germline gives CDR1 MNHNS, CDR2 SASEGT. CDR3 in DNA: TGTGCCAGCAGCCCCCCGGGAGTTCCTAATTCACCCCTCCACTTT. Its translation is CASSPPGVPNSPLHF.